A selection of T cell receptor beta chains follows, all from one sample in a study of T cell repertoires in cytomegalovirus infection. A single record per CDR3 protein comes from TCRdb applying MiXCR to the reads. The sample has some 170,000 distinct CDR3 sequences, about a sixth seen once. Sample: CD8+ T cells from PBMCs. The source of these receptors is a human donor in good health (CMV status not recorded). Some clones in this sample may be carry-over from other donors' samples. CDR3s leave out the opening cysteine and the closing phenylalanine or tryptophan. Fields, in order: V gene, CDR3 protein.

>TRBV19
ASESWPGELF
>TRBV7-2
ASSFTPGPVSYEQY
>TRBV7-2
ASSKARGKVVTEAF
>TRBV7-9
ASRGTESEQY
>TRBV6-6
ATLPRASNQPQH
>TRBV12-3/TRBV12-4
ASSYQGTSYNEQF
>TRBV7-9
ASSSGTGGLNTEAF
>TRBV24-1
ATSAGTGYGYT
>TRBV7-2
ASTPGGGHLETQY
>TRBV7-9
ASSLETVGSGYT
>TRBV7-9
ASSSRDRGPTGELF
>TRBV6-1
ASSEGGGQETQY
>TRBV7-9
ASSLGAAGGQETQY
>TRBV20-1
SAETGGEQY
>TRBV29-1
SVGQGTREQY
>TRBV6-1
ASKSDGNSNQPQH
>TRBV5-1
ASSLAERDEQF
>TRBV12-3/TRBV12-4
ASSLGTAYTEAF
>TRBV7-9
ASSDQGHYEQY
>TRBV5-6
ASSFGLAGGPYEQY
>TRBV10-3
AINRQDQNNEQF
>TRBV12-3/TRBV12-4
ASSFPEGLAASYNEQF
>TRBV7-9
ASSPAGQPGAYNEQF
>TRBV11-2
ASSSPGGGQEYEQY
>TRBV7-2
ASSFTSAQETQY
>TRBV2
ASSEGGGSRSLYGYT
>TRBV25-1
ASSGQGDNQPQH
>TRBV7-6
ASSLEVAGGNEQF
>TRBV2
AIHRGAEQY
>TRBV12-3/TRBV12-4
ASSAGTGPEIYEQY
>TRBV12-3/TRBV12-4
ASSLMQGPNTGELF
>TRBV7-8
ASSLARTVSNQPQH
>TRBV7-2
ASSLHPGIGGDTQY
>TRBV12-3/TRBV12-4
ASSPRVRAGYEQY
>TRBV9
ASSVEGDEAF
>TRBV6-5
ASSYRASGYNEQF
>TRBV20-1
SLDSPGTGKFEAF
>TRBV4-2
ASSQDWSADEAF
>TRBV7-9
ASFGDDYEQY
>TRBV20-1
SLGIGPGNTIY
>TRBV4-2
ASSQEGEGVMKETQY
>TRBV4-1
ASSHRLVRLVDEQF
>TRBV10-3
AISESLDATDTQY
>TRBV7-2
ASSLRQEVSPLH
>TRBV30
AWRPRSHYEQY
>TRBV7-2
ASSFPSGGSYNEQF
>TRBV6-1
ASSELAGGSYNEQF
>TRBV20-1
SAVDRRSNEKLF